This entry lists 30 T cell receptor beta chains sequenced from one sample in a study of cytomegalovirus exposure and HLA in healthy donors. PCR amplification relied on 60 Vbeta primers (plus 13 Jbeta primers). Produced via immunoSEQ multiplex PCR; TCRdb's table is partial and in-frame only. The sample yields roughly 130,000 clones, around 8.5% seen once. The sequencing input was PBMCs. Receptors were obtained from a man aged 40-50 years in good health and CMV-seronegative.

V and J are TRBV30 and TRBJ1-2; 9 bases fit TRBD1. The CDR3 totals 14 residues. J was trimmed by 9 bases and V by 3 bases; bases with no gene match: 11. From germline, CDR1 is GTSNPN and CDR2 SVGIG (reference sequence). CDR3 loop: CAWSSGTGMSSYTF. The CDR3 region has the DNA TGTGCCTGGAGCTCCGGGACAGGGATGAGTAGCTACACCTTC.

This clone came up a few times. The V call is TRBV9, the J call TRBJ1-1; unclear D gene. Trimming removed 0 bases at V and 0 bases at J, with 12 bases between. Germline values: CDR1 SGDLS, CDR2 YYNGEE. This CDR3 is 16 amino acids long. The CDR3 region has the DNA TGTGCCAGCAGCGTAGTCGGGTCCGGCATGAACACTGAAGCTTTCTTT. Residues: CASSVVGSGMNTEAFF. The complete variable domain, with remaining parts taken from reference TRBV9 and TRBJ1-1, reads DSGVTQTPKHLITATGQRVTLRCSPRSGDLSVYWYQQSLDQGLQFLIQYYNGEERAKGNILERFSAQQFPDLHSELNLSSLELGDSALYFCASSVVGSGMNTEAFFGQGTRLTVV.

With regard to this clone: Other DNA sequences from this sample encode an identical CDR3 as well. The V gene is TRBV7-2, the J gene TRBJ1-5; TRBD1 matches 8 bases. The V gene's germline CDR1 is SGHTA and CDR2 FQGNSA. The CDR3 has 14 residues. Unmatched junction bases numbered 2, after V lost 2 bases and J lost 5 bases. CDR3 coding DNA: TGTGCCAGCAGCTTAAGACAGGGGTATCAGCCCCAGCATTTT. Translated: CASSLRQGYQPQHF.

There are a few counts of this clone. The rearrangement joins TRBV6-1 to TRBJ2-5, with 10 bases that match TRBD2. After removal of 4 bases from V and 1 base from J, the junction contained 6 bases not matched to a gene. Germline lookup yields CDR1 MNHNS and CDR2 SASEGT. This CDR3 has 16 residues. This chain's CDR3 is CASSGRTSGAQETQYF. In DNA, the CDR3 is TGTGCCAGCAGTGGTCGTACTAGCGGGGCCCAAGAGACCCAGTACTTC.

This clone was counted between two and nine times. The rearrangement joins TRBV5-4 to TRBJ2-2; D is undetermined. CDR1 SGHNT and CDR2 YYREEE come from the germline V gene (reference sequence). The CDR3 loop spans 16 amino acids. V lost 0 bases and J lost 2, with 11 bases in between. CDR3 residues: CASSLALGRNTGELFF. The CDR3, as DNA: TGTGCCAGCAGCTTGGCCCTAGGCAGAAACACCGGGGAGCTGTTTTTT. Full variable domain (rest looked up from reference TRBV5-4 and TRBJ2-2): ETGVTQSPTHLIKTRGQQVTLRCSSQSGHNTVSWYQQALGQGPQFIFQYYREEENGRGNFPPRFSGLQFPNYSSELNVNALELDDSALYLCASSLALGRNTGELFFGEGSRLTVL.

The CDR3 DNA is TGTGCCAGTAGTCACGACAGGACCACAGATACGCAGTATTTT. Its translation: CASSHDRTTDTQYF. The chain couples TRBV19 to TRBJ2-3; tentatively, D is TRBD1 (6 bases). This CDR3 has 14 amino acids. Germline loops: CDR1 LNHDA, CDR2 SQIVND (reference sequence). V shed 5 bases and J shed 2 bases, with 11 bases lying between them. The full variable domain, completed using reference TRBV19 and TRBJ2-3, is DGGITQSPKYLFRKEGQNVTLSCEQNLNHDAMYWYRQDPGQGLRLIYYSQIVNDFQKGDIAEGYSVSREKKESFPLTVTSAQKNPTAFYLCASSHDRTTDTQYFGPGTRLTVL.

This sequence joins TRBV7-2 and TRBJ2-7; 7 positions agree with TRBD2. The germline V gene encodes CDR1 SGHTA and CDR2 FQGNSA. This CDR3 has 15 residues. The V gene end was trimmed by 3 bases and the J gene end by 3 bases; junction bases not matched to a gene: 8. CDR3 bases: TGTGCCAGCAGCTTGGCCGCTAGCGGAAACTACGAGCAGTACTTC. Encoded protein: CASSLAASGNYEQYF.

The chain joins TRBV19 to TRBJ1-5; 9 nucleotides align to TRBD1. Germline values: CDR1 LNHDA, CDR2 SQIVND (reference sequence). V lost 5 bases to trimming and J lost 6 bases; unmatched junction nucleotides: 2. The CDR3 is made up of 13 amino acids. The CDR3 region has the DNA TGTGCCAGTAGTCCGGACAGGGGTCAGCCCCAGCATTTT. Its protein is CASSPDRGQPQHF.

This clone was recorded a few times. The chain recombines TRBV11-3 with TRBJ2-1, with TRBD2 matching 10 bases. This CDR3 comprises 16 residues. Germline V gene lookup returns CDR1 SGHNT and CDR2 YENEEA. V shed 3 bases and J 9 bases; nucleotides not matched to a gene: 11. This CDR3 is CASSFTSTSGDSEQFF. The CDR3 bases are TGTGCCAGCAGCTTTACCTCTACTAGCGGGGACAGTGAGCAGTTCTTC.

Only a few counts were recorded for this clone. The chain couples TRBV2 to TRBJ1-6; possible D gene TRBD1, 5 bases. V lost 3 bases and J lost 0, with 12 bases in between. The CDR3 runs 17 residues. CDR1 is SNHLY and CDR2 is FYNNEI in the germline V gene. CDR3 bases: TGTGCCAGCAGTGATCGGGGGACGAGCTCCTATAATTCACCCCTCCACTTT. This translates into CASSDRGTSSYNSPLHF.

This clone appeared a few times. This chain links TRBV7-9 with TRBJ2-3; 9 nucleotides align to TRBD1. Germline CDR1 is SEHNR and CDR2 is FQNEAQ (reference sequence). J gave up 0 bases and V 5 bases, and 3 bases lay outside the gene matches. The CDR3 sequence is 15 residues long. The CDR3 region is CASSGTGISTDTQYF. The DNA for the CDR3 is TGTGCCAGCAGCGGGACAGGGATCAGCACAGATACGCAGTATTTT.

The V gene is TRBV19, the J gene TRBJ1-2; D unresolved. The CDR3 length is 14 residues. Trimming took off 6 bases at V and 2 bases at J, with 13 bases between the two ends. The germline V gene encodes CDR1 LNHDA and CDR2 SQIVND (reference sequence). The CDR3 DNA is TGTGCCAGTAGCGACCTAAGAGGGAACTATGGCTACACCTTC. Amino acid sequence: CASSDLRGNYGYTF.

The chain employs TRBV19 and TRBJ2-1, with a weak D call TRBD2 (5 bases). V was clipped by 0 bases and J by 5 bases, with 20 bases between them. The germline CDR1 and CDR2 sequences are LNHDA and SQIVND (reference sequence). The CDR3 sequence is 18 residues long. This CDR3 reads CASSIEKWRSDFNNEQFF. The CDR3, as DNA: TGTGCCAGTAGTATAGAAAAGTGGAGGTCAGATTTTAACAATGAGCAGTTCTTC. Based on the CDR3 plus reference TRBV19 and TRBJ2-1, the full variable domain is DGGITQSPKYLFRKEGQNVTLSCEQNLNHDAMYWYRQDPGQGLRLIYYSQIVNDFQKGDIAEGYSVSREKKESFPLTVTSAQKNPTAFYLCASSIEKWRSDFNNEQFFGPGTRLTVL.

The chain joins TRBV7-2 to TRBJ2-7; D gene unclear. The CDR3 has 13 amino acids. In germline, CDR1 is SGHTA, CDR2 FQGNSA. V lost 4 bases and J lost 0, with 7 bases in between. The CDR3 DNA reads as TGTGCCAGCAGCTACACCAGCTCCTACGAGCAGTACTTC. It encodes CASSYTSSYEQYF.

The sample holds a few counts of this clone. The J gene is TRBJ2-3, the V gene TRBV28, with 12 bases matching TRBD2. This CDR3 has 17 residues. Germline V gives CDR1 MDHEN, CDR2 SYDVKM. V dropped 1 base and J dropped 1; count of bases not matched to a gene: 3. In nucleotides, the CDR3 is TGTGCCAGCAGTTTATCCGGGACTAGCGGGCGCACAGATACGCAGTATTTT. Translated, it gives CASSLSGTSGRTDTQYF.

This clone was detected a few times. The genes are TRBV4-1 and TRBJ2-2; TRBD1 aligns across 8 bases. Germline V lookup: CDR1 MGHRA, CDR2 YSYEKL. After removal of 5 bases from V and 5 bases from J, the junction contained 4 bases not matched to a gene. This CDR3 has 14 amino acids. The chain's CDR3 is CASSDRGRTGELFF. The CDR3 DNA reads TGCGCCAGCAGCGACAGGGGTCGAACCGGGGAGCTGTTTTTT.

The chain uses TRBV9 and TRBJ2-7; D ambiguous. V shed 0 bases and J shed 0 bases, with 10 bases lying between them. Germline V lookup: CDR1 SGDLS, CDR2 YYNGEE. The CDR3 has 15 residues. Here the CDR3 reads CASSVGSDFSYEQYF. The CDR3 region has the DNA TGTGCCAGCAGCGTAGGGTCAGACTTCTCCTACGAGCAGTACTTC.

The V and J genes are TRBV7-9 and TRBJ2-1, with 14 bases identical to TRBD2. V gave up 3 bases and J gave up 9 bases; unmatched junction bases: 4. This CDR3 has 15 amino acids. Germline lookup yields CDR1 SEHNR and CDR2 FQNEAQ (reference sequence). The CDR3 spells CASSLTSGGAGEQFF. CDR3 bases: TGTGCCAGCAGCTTGACTAGCGGGGGGGCAGGTGAGCAGTTCTTC.

This sequence joins TRBV11-2 and TRBJ1-2; no definite D call. Germline values: CDR1 SGHAT, CDR2 FQNNGV. V lost 5 bases and J lost 6, with 16 bases in between. CDR3 length equals 14 residues. The CDR3 region is CASSVTGSHHGYTF. The CDR3 DNA sequence: TGTGCCAGCAGCGTAACCGGGAGTCATCATGGCTACACCTTC.

This clone was counted between two and nine times. A read error may account for a junction end that differs from germline. The same CDR3 arises from other DNA sequences in this sample as well. The rearrangement joins TRBV27 to TRBJ2-1; 7 nucleotides align to TRBD1. Germline-derived CDR1 and CDR2 are MNHEY and SMNVEV (reference sequence). The CDR3 consists of 10 residues. The chain's CDR3 is CASRDSEQFF. The CDR3 coding sequence is TGTGCAAGCAGGGACAGTGAGCAGTTCTTC.

Of note for this clone: Other DNA sequences in the sample encode the same CDR3. V usage is TRBV19 and J usage is TRBJ1-1; D unclear. Germline CDR1 reads LNHDA; CDR2 reads SQIVND (reference sequence). There are 13 residues in the CDR3. V lost 8 bases to trimming and J lost 0 bases, with 10 bases between them. The CDR3 loop reads CASGELMNTEAFF. The CDR3 DNA is TGTGCCAGTGGAGAGCTAATGAACACTGAAGCTTTCTTT.

A few counts support this clone. The gene calls are TRBV11-2 and TRBJ2-3, with D uncertain. Between the trimmed V and J ends, which lost 5 bases and 4 bases, there was a span of 10 bases. In germline, CDR1 is SGHAT, CDR2 FQNNGV. The CDR3 has 13 amino acids. CDR3 loop: CASSPLPADTQYF. CDR3 coding DNA: TGTGCCAGCAGCCCGTTACCAGCAGATACGCAGTATTTT.

A few counts support this clone. The V call is TRBV11-2, the J call TRBJ1-1; possibly TRBD1 for D (5 bases). The CDR3 has 16 amino acids. The germline CDR1 and CDR2 sequences are SGHAT and FQNNGV. Trimming cost V 4 bases and J 5 bases, with 20 bases left between them. DNA for the CDR3: TGTGCCAGCAGCTCGCGGGACCGAACCCTGGGGACTGAAGCTTTCTTT. Its protein is CASSSRDRTLGTEAFF.

This clone turned up a few times. The CDR3 sequence is CASSVGLTPYEQYF. The CDR3 DNA reads as TGTGCCAGCAGCGTAGGCCTAACCCCCTACGAGCAGTACTTC. V gene TRBV9 combines with J gene TRBJ2-7; D gene uncertain. This CDR3 comprises 14 residues. Germline V gene lookup returns CDR1 SGDLS and CDR2 YYNGEE. V lost 0 bases, J lost 2 bases, and 9 bases lay in between.

The rearrangement links TRBV5-1 to TRBJ2-4, with 7 bases identical to TRBD1. With V trimmed by 1 base and J by 6 bases, 1 base remained unmatched. The CDR3 extends over 13 amino acids. Germline lookup yields CDR1 SGHRS and CDR2 YFSETQ. The CDR3: CASSLNRGNIQYF. CDR3 DNA sequence: TGCGCCAGCAGCTTGAACAGGGGAAACATTCAGTACTTC. Looking up the rest from reference TRBV5-1 and TRBJ2-4 gives the full variable domain: KAGVTQTPRYLIKTRGQQVTLSCSPISGHRSVSWYQQTPGQGLQFLFEYFSETQRNKGNFPGRFSGRQFSNSRSEMNVSTLELGDSALYLCASSLNRGNIQYFGAGTRLSVL.

The sample holds a few counts of this clone. V and J are TRBV28 and TRBJ2-7; D is possibly TRBD2 (6 bases). Trimming removed 6 bases from V and 1 base from J, with 10 bases in between. Per germline, CDR1 MDHEN and CDR2 SYDVKM. CDR3 size: 13 residues. The CDR3 spells CASSLGTSYEQYF. CDR3 DNA: TGTGCCAGCAGCCTGGGGACTTCCTACGAGCAGTACTTC. Based on the CDR3 plus reference TRBV28 and TRBJ2-7, the full variable domain is DVKVTQSSRYLVKRTGEKVFLECVQDMDHENMFWYRQDPGLGLRLIYFSYDVKMKEKGDIPEGYSVSREKKERFSLILESASTNQTSMYLCASSLGTSYEQYFGPGTRLTVT.

The gene calls are TRBV5-6 and TRBJ2-3, with TRBD2 identical over 11 bases. CDR1 and CDR2 from the germline V gene are SGHDT and YYEEEE. The J segment lost 2 bases and the V segment lost 4 bases, leaving 3 bases of the junction unmatched. The CDR3 sequence is 15 residues long. The CDR3 sequence is CASSQLAGVTDTQYF. The CDR3 DNA reads TGTGCCAGCAGCCAACTAGCGGGGGTCACAGATACGCAGTATTTT.

V usage is TRBV5-1 and J usage is TRBJ2-7; maybe TRBD2 (5 bases). The CDR3 sequence is 12 residues long. Germline V gene data show CDR1 as SGHRS and CDR2 as YFSETQ. The V and J ends lost 7 bases and 6 bases respectively, with 14 bases between them. CDR3 nucleotide sequence: TGCGCCAGCCGGCCAGCGGCGGGCGAGCAGTACTTC. This gives the protein CASRPAAGEQYF.

This clone was observed a few times. The chain employs TRBV19 and TRBJ1-6, with TRBD1 matching 7 bases. V lost 7 bases and J lost 9; bases outside the gene matches: 9. This CDR3 has 14 residues. Germline V lookup: CDR1 LNHDA, CDR2 SQIVND (reference sequence). CDR3 sequence reads: CASTITGVRSPLHF. The CDR3 region has the DNA TGTGCCAGTACCATAACAGGGGTCCGTTCACCCCTCCACTTT.

This clone was picked up a small number of times. The rearrangement uses TRBV7-8 and TRBJ1-6, with TRBD1 matching over 7 bases. From germline, CDR1 is SGHVS and CDR2 FQNEAQ. The CDR3 has 13 amino acids. V gave up 5 bases and J gave up 10 bases; unmatched junction bases: 5. The CDR3 DNA reads as TGTGCCAGCAGCCCTACAGGGGAATCACCCCTCCACTTT. Its protein product is CASSPTGESPLHF.